The 30 T cell receptor beta chains in this list originate from one sample, sequenced in a study of blood T cell repertoires in COVID-19. Assay: immunoSEQ multiplex PCR; the TCRdb copy retains only in-frame clones and omits some. The sample has roughly 210,000 clones; around 90% are singletons. Source material: PBMCs or T cells enriched from blood (not recorded which). These receptors originate from a man younger than 45 in a cohort exposed to, infected with or recovered from COVID-19 (not recorded which).

The genes are TRBV4-3 and TRBJ2-3; 8 bases align to TRBD1. The CDR3 is 16 residues long. After removal of 0 bases from V and 5 bases from J, the junction contained 7 bases not matched to a gene. Germline V CDR1 and CDR2: LGHNA, YSLEER. Written as DNA, the CDR3 is TGCGCCAGCAGCCAAGAAGGTGGACAGGGCATAGATACGCAGTATTTT. Translated, it gives CASSQEGGQGIDTQYF.

This chain joins TRBV6-4 and TRBJ2-3; D gene uncertain. This CDR3 has 13 residues. Germline CDR1 and CDR2: MRHNA and SNTAGT. V was shortened by 4 bases and J by 6 bases, with 11 bases between the two germline ends. CDR3 sequence: CASSAQQADTQYF. The DNA for the CDR3 is TGTGCCAGCAGTGCCCAACAAGCGGATACGCAGTATTTT.

The rearrangement uses TRBV18 and TRBJ1-2; 11 bases align to TRBD1. This CDR3 is built from 16 residues. Germline V lookup: CDR1 KGHSH, CDR2 LQKENI. V lost 4 bases to trimming and J lost 0 bases; unmatched junction nucleotides: 4. This chain's CDR3 is CASSRTGGTTNYGYTF. The CDR3 DNA is TGTGCCAGCTCACGGACAGGGGGCACTACTAACTATGGCTACACCTTC. The complete variable domain, with remaining parts taken from reference TRBV18 and TRBJ1-2, reads NAGVMQNPRHLVRRRGQEARLRCSPMKGHSHVYWYRQLPEEGLKFMVYLQKENIIDESGMPKERFSAEFPKEGPSILRIQQVVRGDSAAYFCASSRTGGTTNYGYTFGSGTRLTVV.

A single count supports this clone. This rearrangement joins TRBV6-6 to TRBJ1-1; TRBD1 matches at 9 bases. Germline CDR1 and CDR2: MNHNY and SVGAGI (reference sequence). This CDR3 region has 16 residues. With V trimmed by 5 bases and J by 7 bases, 14 bases remained unmatched. CDR3 in amino acids: CASSREQGAATGEAFF. The CDR3 nucleotides read TGTGCCAGCAGTAGAGAACAGGGGGCGGCTACTGGTGAAGCTTTCTTT.

J is TRBJ1-4 and V is TRBV19, with D possibly matching TRBD1 (6 bases). The V gene's germline CDR1 is LNHDA and CDR2 SQIVND (reference sequence). This CDR3 has 14 residues. V lost 6 bases and J lost 5, with 13 bases in between. CDR3 sequence reads: CASRKDRQNEKLFF. The CDR3 bases are TGTGCCAGTAGGAAGGACAGACAAAATGAAAAACTGTTTTTT.

The chain links TRBV24-1 to TRBJ2-1; 7 nucleotides line up with TRBD2. Germline V gene data show CDR1 as KGHDR and CDR2 as SFDVKD. The CDR3 consists of 15 residues. V shed 5 bases, J shed 0 bases, and the junction held 3 bases outside the gene matches. CDR3 in DNA: TGTGCCACCAGTGTCGGGAGGTCCTCCTACAATGAGCAGTTCTTC. It codes for CATSVGRSSYNEQFF.

The chain has TRBV2 and TRBJ1-4, with 7 bases matching TRBD1. CDR1 and CDR2 (germline): SNHLY, FYNNEI. The CDR3 spans 15 residues. After removal of 6 bases from V and 4 bases from J, the junction contained 8 bases not matched to a gene. The CDR3 region has the DNA TGTGCCAGCAGAGAAACAGGGGTTGGTAATGAAAAACTGTTTTTT. Translation gives CASRETGVGNEKLFF. Full variable domain (outside the CDR3, taken from reference TRBV2 and TRBJ1-4): EPEVTQTPSHQVTQMGQEVILRCVPISNHLYFYWYRQILGQKVEFLVSFYNNEISEKSEIFDDQFSVERPDGSNFTLKIRSTKLEDSAMYFCASRETGVGNEKLFFGSGTQLSVL.

The gene calls are TRBV18 and TRBJ1-2; 9 bases are a match to TRBD1. The CDR3 sequence is 19 residues long. Germline CDR1 is KGHSH and CDR2 is LQKENI. Losses at the gene ends were 3 bases for V and 2 bases for J; bases not matched to a gene: 16. The CDR3 sequence: CASSPMGQGVILPNYGYTF. The CDR3 coding sequence is TGTGCCAGCTCACCCATGGGACAGGGAGTAATTCTACCCAACTATGGCTACACCTTC.

The chain recombines TRBV19 with TRBJ1-2; D is undetermined. V shed 5 bases and J shed 0 bases, with 10 bases lying between them. The CDR3 is 14 residues long. Germline assignment: CDR1 LNHDA and CDR2 SQIVND (reference sequence). In nucleotides, the CDR3 is TGTGCCAGTAGTCCCGCCGCAGCTAACTATGGCTACACCTTC. Amino acid sequence: CASSPAAANYGYTF.

This rearrangement joins TRBV15 to TRBJ1-2; D ambiguous. CDR3 size: 13 residues. Deletions cut 5 bases from V and 3 bases from J, with 10 bases between. CDR1 is LNHNV, CDR2 YYDKDF, per germline (reference sequence). The CDR3 DNA sequence: TGTGCCACCAGCTCGTATCTAGACTATGGCTACACCTTC. Amino acids: CATSSYLDYGYTF.

The chain recombines TRBV5-5 with TRBJ2-7, with a weak D call TRBD2 (6 bases). With 4 bases removed from V and 4 bases from J, the gap between germline ends came to 18 bases. The CDR3 covers 15 residues. From germline, CDR1 is SGHKS and CDR2 YYEKEE (reference sequence). CDR3 DNA: TGTGCCAGCAGCCCCGGGACCGGGGGAGAATACGAGCAGTACTTC. Translation gives CASSPGTGGEYEQYF. Variable domain in full (rest from reference TRBV5-5 and TRBJ2-7): DAGVTQSPTHLIKTRGQQVTLRCSPISGHKSVSWYQQVLGQGPQFIFQYYEKEERGRGNFPDRFSARQFPNYSSELNVNALLLGDSALYLCASSPGTGGEYEQYFGPGTRLTVT.

The chain joins TRBV15 to TRBJ2-5; no reliable D call. The CDR3 length is 15 residues. The V gene lost 0 bases and the J gene lost 2 bases, with 10 bases spanning the gap. Germline CDR1 and CDR2: LNHNV and YYDKDF (reference sequence). The CDR3 reads CATSRERPVQETQYF. In nucleotides, the CDR3 is TGTGCCACCAGCAGAGAGCGCCCCGTACAAGAGACCCAGTACTTC.

The rearrangement links TRBV21-1 to TRBJ1-1. TRBV21-1 corresponds to a pseudogene. CDR3 length: 16 amino acids. CDR3 nucleotide sequence: TGTGCCAGCCTTAGATCTCGGGGTACGGTGAACACTGAAGCTTTCTTT. Amino acids: CASLRSRGTVNTEAFF.

The rearrangement links TRBV28 to TRBJ1-2, with TRBD1 matching over 8 bases. The germline gives CDR1 MDHEN, CDR2 SYDVKM. This CDR3 contains 13 residues. With V trimmed by 6 bases and J by 8 bases, 8 bases remained unmatched. The DNA of the CDR3 is TGTGCCAGCAGCCTGACAGGGGTGAGGGGCTACACCTTC. Its translation is CASSLTGVRGYTF.

The chain has TRBV7-3 and TRBJ2-6; D perhaps matches TRBD1 (5 bases). The CDR3 sequence is 15 residues long. The V gene's germline CDR1 is SGHTA and CDR2 FQGTGA. With 4 bases removed from V and 2 bases from J, the gap between germline ends came to 9 bases. The CDR3 spells CASSSQGAGANVLTF. For the CDR3, the DNA is TGTGCCAGCAGCTCCCAGGGTGCTGGGGCCAACGTCCTGACTTTC.

This rearrangement joins TRBV5-5 to TRBJ1-4; 7 bases align to TRBD1. V lost 4 bases and J lost 8; bases outside the gene matches: 8. The CDR3 contains 14 residues. Germline V gene sequence: CDR1 SGHKS, CDR2 YYEKEE (reference sequence). The CDR3 DNA reads as TGTGCCAGCAGCCTGGACAGGTCCAGCGAAAAACTGTTTTTT. Translation gives CASSLDRSSEKLFF.

Worth noting for this clone: The junction shows a germline mismatch at one end, possibly a read error. The chain is built from TRBV12-3 or TRBV12-4 and TRBJ1-3, with D hard to call. This CDR3 has 13 residues. CDR3 residues: CASRGAGKGDWHF. CDR3 sequence (DNA): TGTGCCAGCAGGGGAGCGGGAAAGGGAGATTGGCATTTT.

This chain uses TRBV5-1 with TRBJ2-3; D is perhaps TRBD2 (6 bases). In germline, CDR1 is SGHRS, CDR2 YFSETQ. V gave up 4 bases and J gave up 0 bases, with 12 bases separating them. This CDR3 has 15 residues. In nucleotides, the CDR3 is TGCGCCAGCAGCCCTCTAGCGTCAAGCACAGATACGCAGTATTTT. Its protein is CASSPLASSTDTQYF.

This chain connects TRBV6-2 or TRBV6-3 to TRBJ2-7; TRBD1 agrees at 10 bases. Germline V gives CDR1 MNHEY, CDR2 SVGEGT. This CDR3 spans 16 amino acids. Trimming cost V 6 bases and J 2 bases; bases outside gene matches: 10. DNA for the CDR3: TGTGCCAGCAGCCGCGAAGGACAGGGGGGTCCCTACGAGCAGTACTTC. Its protein is CASSREGQGGPYEQYF.

V usage is TRBV5-1 and J usage is TRBJ1-5, with 7 bases that match TRBD1. This CDR3 spans 13 amino acids. Germline V gene data show CDR1 as SGHRS and CDR2 as YFSETQ. V lost 1 base to trimming and J lost 5 bases; unmatched junction nucleotides: 0. CDR3 amino acids: CASSLTGDQPQHF. The CDR3 DNA follows: TGCGCCAGCAGCTTGACAGGGGATCAGCCCCAGCATTTT.

This sequence joins TRBV5-1 and TRBJ2-7; possibly TRBD2 for D (6 bases). Trimming stripped 0 bases from V and 0 bases from J, with 7 bases between. This CDR3 has 14 residues. Germline CDR1 is SGHRS and CDR2 is YFSETQ. Here the CDR3 DNA reads TGCGCCAGCAGCTTGGGCGGGGCCTCCTACGAGCAGTACTTC. As protein: CASSLGGASYEQYF.

The chain recombines TRBV19 with TRBJ1-3; weak D call: TRBD1 (6 bases). The ends were cut back, 7 bases at V and 2 bases at J, with 12 bases in the middle. The CDR3 runs 14 residues. Germline CDR1 LNHDA, CDR2 SQIVND (reference sequence). CDR3 loop: CASKGRGTGNTIYF. In nucleotides, the CDR3 is TGTGCCAGTAAGGGCAGGGGAACTGGAAACACCATATATTTT.

The gene calls are TRBV7-2 and TRBJ2-3; 11 bases are shared with TRBD2. V shed 1 base, J shed 15 bases, and the junction held 9 bases outside the gene matches. Germline assignment: CDR1 SGHTA and CDR2 FQGNSA. The CDR3 totals 14 residues. CDR3 region: CASSLELAGGPPYF. The DNA for the CDR3 is TGTGCCAGCAGCTTAGAATTAGCGGGAGGGCCTCCCTATTTT.

The chain recombines TRBV5-1 with TRBJ1-4; 8 bases are shared with TRBD1. The V and J ends lost 4 bases and 6 bases, in that order; junction bases with no gene match: 8. Per the germline V gene, CDR1 is SGHRS and CDR2 is YFSETQ. This CDR3 contains 15 residues. This chain's CDR3 is CASSARTGRHEKLFF. CDR3 nucleotide sequence: TGCGCCAGCAGCGCTCGGACAGGGAGGCATGAAAAACTGTTTTTT.

J is TRBJ1-3 and V is TRBV4-2, with D unclear. CDR1 and CDR2 (germline): LGHNA, YNFKEQ. V was shortened by 1 base and J by 6 bases, with 13 bases between the two germline ends. The length of the CDR3 is 15 residues. In DNA form, the CDR3 reads TGTGCCAGCAGCCAAGGGCAAGGAGATGAAAACACCATATATTTT. Its translation is CASSQGQGDENTIYF.

The chain employs TRBV28 and TRBJ2-1, with a weak D call TRBD1 (7 bases). The CDR3 loop spans 18 amino acids. V was shortened by 6 bases and J by 5 bases, with 26 bases between the two germline ends. CDR1 is MDHEN, CDR2 SYDVKM, per germline. CDR3 sequence reads: CASSWAPRGLASNNEQFF. In DNA, the CDR3 is TGTGCCAGCAGCTGGGCCCCGAGGGGGCTAGCGTCTAACAATGAGCAGTTCTTC.

The chain combines TRBV21-1 with TRBJ2-7; TRBD2 is the table's D call and was not checked against the DNA. TRBV21-1 is deemed a pseudogene. This CDR3 is built from 14 residues. CDR3 nucleotides: TGTGCCATCCGACTAGCAAGAAGTGTCCACGAGCAGTACTTC. This sequence encodes CAIRLARSVHEQYF.

The V and J genes are TRBV7-9 and TRBJ1-2; 7 bases are a match to TRBD1. The V gene end was trimmed by 11 bases and the J gene end by 6 bases; junction bases not matched to a gene: 6. The germline V gene encodes CDR1 SEHNR and CDR2 FQNEAQ (reference sequence). This CDR3 has 11 residues. This CDR3 is CAEQGPDGYTF. In DNA, the CDR3 is TGTGCCGAACAGGGGCCGGATGGCTACACCTTC.

The chain couples TRBV28 to TRBJ2-1, with D possibly TRBD1 on 6 matching bases. Looked up from germline, CDR1 is MDHEN and CDR2 is SYDVKM. The V gene lost 4 bases and the J gene lost 7 bases, with 20 bases spanning the gap. The CDR3 runs to 16 residues. CDR3 protein: CASSSIQGSSRNEQFF. DNA for the CDR3: TGTGCCAGCAGTTCCATACAGGGCAGCAGCAGGAATGAGCAGTTCTTC. Variable domain in full (rest from reference TRBV28 and TRBJ2-1): DVKVTQSSRYLVKRTGEKVFLECVQDMDHENMFWYRQDPGLGLRLIYFSYDVKMKEKGDIPEGYSVSREKKERFSLILESASTNQTSMYLCASSSIQGSSRNEQFFGPGTRLTVL.

This clone was observed at least ten times. This chain's CDR3 is CASSQERLAGGVQETQYF. The CDR3 nucleotides are TGCGCCAGCAGCCAAGAAAGACTAGCGGGAGGGGTGCAAGAGACCCAGTACTTC. This chain links TRBV4-1 with TRBJ2-5; 14 nucleotides match TRBD2. This CDR3 spans 18 amino acids. Germline V gene lookup returns CDR1 MGHRA and CDR2 YSYEKL. J gave up 2 bases and V 0 bases, and 5 bases lay outside the gene matches.